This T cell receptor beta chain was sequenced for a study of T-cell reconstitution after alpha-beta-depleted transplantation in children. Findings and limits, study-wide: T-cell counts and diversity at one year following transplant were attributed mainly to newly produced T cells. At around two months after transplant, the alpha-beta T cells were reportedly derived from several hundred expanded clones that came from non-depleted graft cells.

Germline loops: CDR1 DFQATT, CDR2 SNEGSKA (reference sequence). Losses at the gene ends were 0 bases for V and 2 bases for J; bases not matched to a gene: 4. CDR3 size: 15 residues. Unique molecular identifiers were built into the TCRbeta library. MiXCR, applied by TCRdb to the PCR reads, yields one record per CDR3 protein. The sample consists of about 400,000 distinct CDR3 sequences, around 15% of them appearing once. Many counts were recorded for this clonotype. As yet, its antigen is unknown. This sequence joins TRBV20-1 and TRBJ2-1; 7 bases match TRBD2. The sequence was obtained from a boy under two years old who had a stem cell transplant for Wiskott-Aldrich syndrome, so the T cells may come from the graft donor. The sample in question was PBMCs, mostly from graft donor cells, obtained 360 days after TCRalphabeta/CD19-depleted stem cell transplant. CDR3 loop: CSARDFSGPYNEQFF. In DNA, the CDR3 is TGCAGTGCTAGAGACTTTAGCGGGCCCTACAATGAGCAGTTCTTC.